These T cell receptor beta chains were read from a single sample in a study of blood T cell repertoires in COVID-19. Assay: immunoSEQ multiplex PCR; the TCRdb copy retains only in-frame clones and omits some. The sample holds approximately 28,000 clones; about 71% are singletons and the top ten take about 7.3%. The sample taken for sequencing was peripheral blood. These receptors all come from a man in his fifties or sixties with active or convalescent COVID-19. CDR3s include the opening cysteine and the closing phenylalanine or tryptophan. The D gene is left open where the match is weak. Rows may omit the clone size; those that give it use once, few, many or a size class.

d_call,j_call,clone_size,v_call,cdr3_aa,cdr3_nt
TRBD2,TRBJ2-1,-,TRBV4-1,CASSRQRVGLAGSSYNEQFF,TGCGCCAGCAGCCGACAGAGGGTGGGACTAGCGGGGAGCTCCTACAATGAGCAGTTCTTC
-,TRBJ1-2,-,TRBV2,CASTRDYGYTF,TGTGCCAGCACCAGGGACTATGGCTACACCTTC
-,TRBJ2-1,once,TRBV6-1,CASSEAGAHEQFF,TGTGCCAGCAGTGAAGCGGGGGCCCATGAGCAGTTCTTC
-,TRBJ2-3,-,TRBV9,CASSDSGSTDTQYF,TGTGCCAGCAGCGACTCAGGTAGCACAGATACGCAGTATTTT
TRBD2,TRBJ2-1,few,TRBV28,CASSSLAGNEQFF,TGTGCCAGCAGTTCTCTAGCGGGGAACGAGCAGTTCTTC
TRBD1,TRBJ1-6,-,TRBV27,CASRTTGSYNSPLHF,TGTGCCAGCAGGACGACAGGGTCCTATAATTCACCCCTCCACTTT
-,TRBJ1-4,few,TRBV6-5,CASIGRGTNEKLFF,TGTGCCAGCATAGGGAGAGGCACTAATGAAAAACTGTTTTTT
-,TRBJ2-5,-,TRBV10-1,CASSDGGPGTQYF,TGCGCCAGCAGTGACGGGGGGCCGGGGACCCAGTACTTC
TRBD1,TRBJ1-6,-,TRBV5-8,CASSDTGTGHSPLHF,TGTGCCAGCAGCGACACTGGGACAGGTCATTCACCCCTCCACTTT
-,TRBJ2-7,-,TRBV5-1,CASSREGAYEQYF,TGCGCCAGCAGCCGCGAGGGGGCCTACGAGCAGTACTTC
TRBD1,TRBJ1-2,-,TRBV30,CAWSGPGQGGYTF,TGTGCCTGGAGTGGCCCGGGACAGGGTGGCTACACCTTC
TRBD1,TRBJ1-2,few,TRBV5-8,CASSLWDRGQYYGYTF,TGTGCCAGCAGCTTGTGGGACAGGGGGCAGTACTATGGCTACACCTTC
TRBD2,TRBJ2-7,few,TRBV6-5,CASSPLAGVGEQYF,TGTGCCAGCAGTCCCCTAGCGGGAGTAGGTGAGCAGTACTTC
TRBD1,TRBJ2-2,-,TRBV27,CASNTYSGGTGELFF,TGTGCCAGCAACACCTACTCAGGGGGCACCGGGGAGCTGTTTTTT
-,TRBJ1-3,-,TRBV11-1,CASSLARKPTRNTIYF,TGTGCCAGCAGCTTAGCGAGGAAACCAACCCGAAACACCATATATTTT
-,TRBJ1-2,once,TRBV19,CASLPQGGGLLYGYTF,TGTGCCAGCCTCCCGCAGGGAGGCGGTCTTCTCTATGGCTACACCTTC